These T cell receptor beta chains were read from a single sample in a study of cytomegalovirus exposure and HLA in healthy donors. Profiled with immunoSEQ multiplex PCR; TCRdb holds only in-frame clones, not every one. The sample holds roughly 280,000 clones, just over 85% seen once. The sequenced material came from PBMCs. These receptors all come from a woman under 30 in good health and CMV-seronegative. Each CDR3 is given without its conserved first and last residue.

j_call: TRBJ2-1
v_call: TRBV28
cdr3_aa: ASSGGDPSYNEQF

j_call: TRBJ2-7
v_call: TRBV2
cdr3_aa: ASSDLDKSYEQY

j_call: TRBJ1-4
v_call: TRBV30
cdr3_aa: AWKERGGNEKLF

j_call: TRBJ1-3
v_call: TRBV2
cdr3_aa: ASSEQGAGGNTIY

j_call: TRBJ1-1
v_call: TRBV28
cdr3_aa: ASSPPEVMNTEAF

j_call: TRBJ2-7
v_call: TRBV7-2
cdr3_aa: ASSLGTGYEQY

j_call: TRBJ2-2
v_call: TRBV11-3
cdr3_aa: ASSLDFGAGELF

j_call: TRBJ2-1
v_call: TRBV4-2
cdr3_aa: ASSQETSGPNEQF

j_call: TRBJ2-7
v_call: TRBV7-2
cdr3_aa: ASSYSPLISWEQY

j_call: TRBJ2-3
v_call: TRBV7-9
cdr3_aa: ASSLGGDYNTDTQY

j_call: TRBJ2-7
v_call: TRBV7-2
cdr3_aa: ASSLIAGGAYEQY

j_call: TRBJ2-3
v_call: TRBV7-3
cdr3_aa: ASSSSGGGTDTQY

j_call: TRBJ2-7
v_call: TRBV25-1
cdr3_aa: ASSVAGDPYEQY

j_call: TRBJ1-2
v_call: TRBV28
cdr3_aa: ASSLGRGYGYT

j_call: TRBJ2-1
v_call: TRBV29-1
cdr3_aa: SVGPLGASSYNEQF

j_call: TRBJ2-3
v_call: TRBV5-1
cdr3_aa: ASTIPEGTDTQY

j_call: TRBJ1-2
v_call: TRBV6-6
cdr3_aa: ASMGQGINYGYT

j_call: TRBJ1-2
v_call: TRBV4-3
cdr3_aa: ASSQDGAGQVWDGYT

j_call: TRBJ1-2
v_call: TRBV28
cdr3_aa: ASSSTTAQGYGYT

j_call: TRBJ1-6
v_call: TRBV10-3
cdr3_aa: AISGQGQNNSPLH

j_call: TRBJ2-3
v_call: TRBV9
cdr3_aa: ASSAQGWDTQY

j_call: TRBJ2-1
v_call: TRBV5-1
cdr3_aa: ASSQPTGKLGYNEQF

j_call: TRBJ2-7
v_call: TRBV4-1
cdr3_aa: ASSPVGRLAGGFYEQY

j_call: TRBJ1-5
v_call: TRBV11-2
cdr3_aa: ASSLQDQPQH

j_call: TRBJ2-1
v_call: TRBV15
cdr3_aa: ATSRDHGLPEQF

j_call: TRBJ2-2
v_call: TRBV28
cdr3_aa: ASSATLGTDTGELF

j_call: TRBJ1-1
v_call: TRBV19
cdr3_aa: ASSKDRTGEAF

j_call: TRBJ2-7
v_call: TRBV4-3
cdr3_aa: ASSQAVARRYEQY

j_call: TRBJ2-5
v_call: TRBV7-9
cdr3_aa: ASSNSGVQPY

j_call: TRBJ2-7
v_call: TRBV4-1
cdr3_aa: ASSLQMVGANEQY

j_call: TRBJ2-2
v_call: TRBV30
cdr3_aa: AWRHNTGELF

j_call: TRBJ1-1
v_call: TRBV27
cdr3_aa: ASSLSLNTEAF

j_call: TRBJ2-7
v_call: TRBV5-1
cdr3_aa: ASSLDISGGLTYEQY

j_call: TRBJ2-7
v_call: TRBV10-3
cdr3_aa: AISDGPSSYEQY

j_call: TRBJ1-1
v_call: TRBV7-8
cdr3_aa: ASSYGQGRTEAF

j_call: TRBJ2-7
v_call: TRBV10-3
cdr3_aa: AISLPNHVYEQY

j_call: TRBJ1-2
v_call: TRBV27
cdr3_aa: ASSPGNSYGYT

j_call: TRBJ1-2
v_call: TRBV5-1
cdr3_aa: ASRQTYGYT

j_call: TRBJ2-7
v_call: TRBV5-5
cdr3_aa: ASSLLRDQGNEQY

j_call: TRBJ1-2
v_call: TRBV19
cdr3_aa: ASSSWGDGYT

j_call: TRBJ2-1
v_call: TRBV25-1
cdr3_aa: ASGAGGDSYNEQF

j_call: TRBJ1-4
v_call: TRBV30
cdr3_aa: AWSPQDRLF

j_call: TRBJ2-1
v_call: TRBV5-1
cdr3_aa: ASSSGQGSSYNEQF

j_call: TRBJ2-3
v_call: TRBV6-1
cdr3_aa: ASSEAADTQY

j_call: TRBJ2-1
v_call: TRBV15
cdr3_aa: ATSKGQYNEQF

j_call: TRBJ2-3
v_call: TRBV7-6
cdr3_aa: ASSRRGDTQY

j_call: TRBJ1-5
v_call: TRBV27
cdr3_aa: ASSPRTDPISNQPQH

j_call: TRBJ2-1
v_call: TRBV6-5
cdr3_aa: ASSWDRVSNEQF